This T cell receptor beta chain is from a study of early T cells in non-severe SARS-CoV-2 infection. Study in general: Bulk RNA isolated from unsorted whole blood underwent sequencing; chains were not paired.

Tagging with unique molecular identifiers was applied to individual cDNA molecules. TCRdb re-called the 5' RACE reads through MiXCR, storing one row per CDR3 protein. The table has 50,000 to 60,000 distinct CDR3 sequences, around 6.6% seen once. CDR3 length: 13 amino acids. Trimming left V 6 bases short and J 3 bases short, with 10 bases between. Per the germline V gene, CDR1 is SGHTA and CDR2 is FQGNSA. The rearrangement uses TRBV7-2 and TRBJ2-3; D is possibly TRBD1 (6 bases). This receptor was taken from an adult who was a healthcare worker with PCR-confirmed SARS-CoV-2 infection or an uninfected control (not recorded which). The material sequenced was whole blood, taken at baseline. DNA for the CDR3: TGTGCCAGCAGGCTAGGGGGAACAGATACGCAGTATTTT. It codes for CASRLGGTDTQYF.